This entry lists 6 T cell receptor beta chains sequenced from one sample in a study of beta chain features in type 1 diabetes. Investigators reverse transcribed all isolated RNA, so they sequenced expressed TCRB transcripts. Libraries were prepared by immunoSEQ multiplex PCR; TCRdb keeps only in-frame clonotypes and omits some of them. The repertoire consists of approximately 160,000 clones, with roughly 8.1% occurring once and the leading ten covering 0.65%. Specimen: central memory CD4+ T cells from blood. The receptor set was obtained from a man younger than 35 in good health.

This sequence joins TRBV19 and TRBJ2-6, with 12 bases lining up with TRBD1. The germline gives CDR1 LNHDA, CDR2 SQIVND (reference sequence). The CDR3 runs 18 residues. The junction had 8 bases not matched to a gene; V was cut back by 6 bases and J by 2 bases. The CDR3 region is CASSRDRGRLTGANVLTF. The CDR3 DNA reads as TGTGCCAGTAGCCGGGACAGGGGGCGTCTTACTGGGGCCAACGTCCTGACTTTC.

A few counts support this clone. This chain links TRBV7-2 with TRBJ2-5; D is uncertain. V gave up 8 bases and J gave up 4 bases, with 14 bases separating them. CDR1 and CDR2 from the germline V gene are SGHTA and FQGNSA. The CDR3 spans 13 residues. DNA for the CDR3: TGTGCCAGCTCGGAGCAGCTTAGAGAGACCCAGTACTTC. It yields the protein CASSEQLRETQYF.

This clone was seen repeatedly, ten times or more. The rearrangement links TRBV4-2 to TRBJ1-2, with a tentative D call TRBD1 (6 bases). Trimming left V 0 bases short and J 5 bases short, with 10 bases between. The V gene's germline CDR1 is LGHNA and CDR2 YNFKEQ. This CDR3 has 14 amino acids. CDR3 bases: TGTGCCAGCAGCCAAGAACTCCAGGGGTATGGCTACACCTTC. It yields the protein CASSQELQGYGYTF.

The chain carries TRBV9 and TRBJ2-1; TRBD1 aligns across 8 bases. Germline assignment: CDR1 SGDLS and CDR2 YYNGEE. The CDR3 is made up of 16 amino acids. Unmatched junction bases numbered 9, after V lost 0 bases and J lost 7 bases. The CDR3 DNA follows: TGTGCCAGCAGCGTAGGCTCAGGGGGCGGTTGGAATGAGCAGTTCTTC. It translates to CASSVGSGGGWNEQFF.

This sequence joins TRBV28 and TRBJ1-1; TRBD1 might be the D (5 bases). The CDR3 covers 15 residues. Trimming pared 1 base from V and 6 bases from J, leaving 15 bases between. Germline V gene lookup returns CDR1 MDHEN and CDR2 SYDVKM. In nucleotides, the CDR3 is TGTGCCAGCAGTTTATCTGGCGCTGGGGCCGCTGAAGCTTTCTTT. Protein sequence: CASSLSGAGAAEAFF.

This clone was counted once. V gene TRBV30 combines with J gene TRBJ1-2, with D perhaps TRBD1 (6 bases). The CDR3 extends over 13 amino acids. Trimming shortened V by 8 bases and J by 3 bases, and 16 bases separated the two germline ends. CDR1 and CDR2 from the germline V gene are GTSNPN and SVGIG (reference sequence). The CDR3: CAGNRDNHYGYTF. CDR3 sequence (DNA): TGTGCCGGTAACCGGGACAACCACTATGGCTACACCTTC.